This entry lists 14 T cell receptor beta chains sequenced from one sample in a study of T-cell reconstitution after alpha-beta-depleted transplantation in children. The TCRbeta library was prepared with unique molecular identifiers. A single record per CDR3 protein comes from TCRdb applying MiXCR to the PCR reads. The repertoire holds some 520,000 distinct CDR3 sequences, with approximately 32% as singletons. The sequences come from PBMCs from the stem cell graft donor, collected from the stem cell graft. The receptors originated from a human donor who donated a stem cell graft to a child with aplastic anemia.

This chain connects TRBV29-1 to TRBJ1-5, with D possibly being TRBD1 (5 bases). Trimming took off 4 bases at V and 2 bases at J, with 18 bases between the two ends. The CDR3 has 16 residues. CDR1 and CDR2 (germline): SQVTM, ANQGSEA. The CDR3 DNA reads TGCAGCGTTGTCTTGTCAAACATAGGGGGCAATCAGCCCCAGCATTTT. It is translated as CSVVLSNIGGNQPQHF.

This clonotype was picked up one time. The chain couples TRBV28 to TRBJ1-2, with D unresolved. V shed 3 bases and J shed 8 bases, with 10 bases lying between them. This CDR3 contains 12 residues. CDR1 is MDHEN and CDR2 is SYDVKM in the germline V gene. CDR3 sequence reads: CASSFGLRGYTF. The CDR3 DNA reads TGTGCCAGCAGTTTCGGGTTGAGGGGCTACACCTTC.

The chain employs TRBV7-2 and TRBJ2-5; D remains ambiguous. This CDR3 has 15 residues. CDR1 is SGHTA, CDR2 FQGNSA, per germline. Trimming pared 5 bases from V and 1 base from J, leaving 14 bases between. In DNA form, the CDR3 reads TGTGCCAGCAGCCGCGTCCCCAGCTTCCAAGAGACCCAGTACTTC. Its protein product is CASSRVPSFQETQYF.

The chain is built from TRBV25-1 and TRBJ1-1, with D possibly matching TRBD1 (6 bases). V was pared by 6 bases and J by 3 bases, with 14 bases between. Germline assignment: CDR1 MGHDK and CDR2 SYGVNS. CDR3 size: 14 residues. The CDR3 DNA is TGTGCCAGCAGAAGGGGGGTAGTCGACACTGAAGCTTTCTTT. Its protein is CASRRGVVDTEAFF.

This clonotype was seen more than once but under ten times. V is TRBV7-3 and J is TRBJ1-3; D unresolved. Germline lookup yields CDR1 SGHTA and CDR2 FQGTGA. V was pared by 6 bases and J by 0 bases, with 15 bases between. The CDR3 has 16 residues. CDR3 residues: CASRRFRLTSGNTIYF. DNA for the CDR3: TGTGCCAGCAGGCGTTTCAGGCTTACCTCTGGAAACACCATATATTTT.

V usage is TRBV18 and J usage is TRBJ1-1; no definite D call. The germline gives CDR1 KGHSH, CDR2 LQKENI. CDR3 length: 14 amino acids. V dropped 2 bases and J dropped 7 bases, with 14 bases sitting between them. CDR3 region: CASSPSSPRGEAFF. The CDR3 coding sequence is TGTGCCAGCTCACCATCGTCCCCTCGGGGTGAAGCTTTCTTT.

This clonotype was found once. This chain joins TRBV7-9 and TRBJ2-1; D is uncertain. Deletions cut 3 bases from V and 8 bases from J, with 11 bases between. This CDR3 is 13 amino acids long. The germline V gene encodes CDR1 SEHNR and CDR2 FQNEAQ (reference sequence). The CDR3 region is CASSLMYDDEQFF. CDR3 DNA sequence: TGTGCCAGCAGCTTGATGTATGACGATGAGCAGTTCTTC.

Here the CDR3 DNA reads TGTGCCAGCAGTGCGACAGGACCCGGCACAGATACGCAGTATTTT. Translated: CASSATGPGTDTQYF. The chain recombines TRBV27 with TRBJ2-3, with D possibly matching TRBD1 (6 bases). Trimming removed 5 bases from V and 1 base from J, with 13 bases in between. Germline lookup yields CDR1 MNHEY and CDR2 SMNVEV (reference sequence). CDR3 length: 15 amino acids.

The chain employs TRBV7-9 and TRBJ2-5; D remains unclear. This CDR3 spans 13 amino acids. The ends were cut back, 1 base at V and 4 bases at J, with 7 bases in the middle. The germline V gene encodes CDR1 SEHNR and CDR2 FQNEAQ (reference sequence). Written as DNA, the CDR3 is TGTGCCAGCAGCTTAGGAATAGGAGAGACCCAGTACTTC. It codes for CASSLGIGETQYF. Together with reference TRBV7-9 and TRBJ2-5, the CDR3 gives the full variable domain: DTGVSQNPRHKITKRGQNVTFRCDPISEHNRLYWYRQTLGQGPEFLTYFQNEAQLEKSRLLSDRFSAERPKGSFSTLEIQRTEQGDSAMYLCASSLGIGETQYFGPGTRLLVL.

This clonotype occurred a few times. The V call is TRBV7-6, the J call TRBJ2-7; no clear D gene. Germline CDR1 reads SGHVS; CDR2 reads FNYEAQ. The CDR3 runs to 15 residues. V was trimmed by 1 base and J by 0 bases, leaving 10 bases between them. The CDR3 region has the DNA TGTGCCAGCAGCTTAGATGCAGGTAGCTCCTACGAGCAGTACTTC. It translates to CASSLDAGSSYEQYF.

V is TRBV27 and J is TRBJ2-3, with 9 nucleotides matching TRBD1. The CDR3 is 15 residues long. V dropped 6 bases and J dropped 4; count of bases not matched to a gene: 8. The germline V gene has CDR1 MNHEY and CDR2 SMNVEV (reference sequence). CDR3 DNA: TGTGCCAGCAGACCCGGGACAGGGTGGGCAGATACGCAGTATTTT. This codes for CASRPGTGWADTQYF.

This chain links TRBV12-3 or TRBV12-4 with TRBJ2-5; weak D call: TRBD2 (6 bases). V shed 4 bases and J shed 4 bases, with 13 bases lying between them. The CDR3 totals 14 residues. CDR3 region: CASSSGLGLETQYF. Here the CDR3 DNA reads TGTGCCAGCAGTTCCGGACTGGGACTAGAGACCCAGTACTTC.

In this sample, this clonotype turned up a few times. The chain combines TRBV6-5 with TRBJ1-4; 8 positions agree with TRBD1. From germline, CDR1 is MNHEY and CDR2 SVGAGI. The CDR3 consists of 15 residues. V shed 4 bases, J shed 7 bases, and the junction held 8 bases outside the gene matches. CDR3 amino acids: CASSSGQGRSEKLFF. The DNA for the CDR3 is TGTGCCAGCAGTTCCGGACAGGGTCGATCTGAAAAACTGTTTTTT.

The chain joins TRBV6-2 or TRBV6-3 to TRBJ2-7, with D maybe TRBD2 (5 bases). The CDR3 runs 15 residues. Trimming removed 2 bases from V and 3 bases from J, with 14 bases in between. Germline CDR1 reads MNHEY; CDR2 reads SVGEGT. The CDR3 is CASSYPGSRNYEQYF. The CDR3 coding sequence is TGTGCCAGCAGTTACCCTGGGAGTAGAAACTACGAGCAGTACTTC.